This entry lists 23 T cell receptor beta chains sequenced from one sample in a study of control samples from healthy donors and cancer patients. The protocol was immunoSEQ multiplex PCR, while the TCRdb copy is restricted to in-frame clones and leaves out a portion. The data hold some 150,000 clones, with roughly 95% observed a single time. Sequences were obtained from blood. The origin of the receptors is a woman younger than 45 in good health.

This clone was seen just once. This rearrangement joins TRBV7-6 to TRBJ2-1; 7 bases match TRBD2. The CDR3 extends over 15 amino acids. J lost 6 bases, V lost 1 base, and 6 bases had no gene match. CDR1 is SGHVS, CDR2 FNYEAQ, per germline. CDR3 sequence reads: CASSLVAGPPNEQFF. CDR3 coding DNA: TGTGCCAGCAGCTTAGTAGCGGGTCCCCCCAATGAGCAGTTCTTC. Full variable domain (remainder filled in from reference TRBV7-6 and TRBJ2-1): GAGVSQSPRYKVTKRGQDVALRCDPISGHVSLYWYRQALGQGPEFLTYFNYEAQQDKSGLPNDRFSAERPEGSISTLTIQRTEQRDSAMYRCASSLVAGPPNEQFFGPGTRLTVL.

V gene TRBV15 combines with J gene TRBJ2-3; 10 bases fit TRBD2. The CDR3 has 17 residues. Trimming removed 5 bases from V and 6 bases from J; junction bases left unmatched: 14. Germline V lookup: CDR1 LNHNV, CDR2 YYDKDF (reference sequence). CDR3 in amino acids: CATSRTRVAGGSDTQYF. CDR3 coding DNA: TGTGCCACCAGCCGGACCAGGGTAGCGGGAGGTTCGGATACGCAGTATTTT.

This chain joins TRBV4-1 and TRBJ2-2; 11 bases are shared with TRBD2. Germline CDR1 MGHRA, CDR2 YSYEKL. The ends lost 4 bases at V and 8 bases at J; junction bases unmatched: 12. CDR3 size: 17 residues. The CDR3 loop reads CASSLGLAVPKRGELFF. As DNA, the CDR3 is TGCGCCAGCAGCCTGGGACTAGCGGTACCCAAAAGGGGGGAGCTGTTTTTT.

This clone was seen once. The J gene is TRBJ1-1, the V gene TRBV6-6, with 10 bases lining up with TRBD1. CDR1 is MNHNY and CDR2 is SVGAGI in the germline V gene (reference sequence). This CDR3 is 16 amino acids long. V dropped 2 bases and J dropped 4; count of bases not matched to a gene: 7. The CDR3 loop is CASSYGTGEGVTEAFF. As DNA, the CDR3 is TGTGCCAGCAGTTACGGGACAGGGGAAGGAGTCACTGAAGCTTTCTTT.

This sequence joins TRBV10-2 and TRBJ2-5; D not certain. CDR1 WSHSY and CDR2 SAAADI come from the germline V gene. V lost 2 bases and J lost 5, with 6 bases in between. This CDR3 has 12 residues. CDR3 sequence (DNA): TGCGCCAGCAGTGAGGGCGGTGAGACCCAGTACTTC. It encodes CASSEGGETQYF.

CDR3 nucleotides: TGTGCCAGCAGCTTAGGGGCCCTCGCGGACAGGAGCCAAGAGACCCAGTACTTC. It codes for CASSLGALADRSQETQYF. The chain carries TRBV7-9 and TRBJ2-5; TRBD1 agrees at 7 bases. V was clipped by 1 base and J by 1 base; unmatched bases: 12. The V gene's germline CDR1 is SEHNR and CDR2 FQNEAQ (reference sequence). This CDR3 has 18 amino acids.

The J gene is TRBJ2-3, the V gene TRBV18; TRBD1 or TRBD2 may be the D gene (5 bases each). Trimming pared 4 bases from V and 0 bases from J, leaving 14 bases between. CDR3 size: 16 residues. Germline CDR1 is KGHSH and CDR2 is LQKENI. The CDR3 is CASSRGRMVSTDTQYF. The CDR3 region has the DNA TGTGCCAGCTCACGGGGACGGATGGTCAGCACAGATACGCAGTATTTT.

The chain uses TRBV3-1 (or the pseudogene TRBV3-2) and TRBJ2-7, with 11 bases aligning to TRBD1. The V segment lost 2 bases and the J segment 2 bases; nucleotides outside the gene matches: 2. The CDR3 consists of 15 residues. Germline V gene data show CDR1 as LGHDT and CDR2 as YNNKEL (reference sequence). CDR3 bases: TGTGCCAGCAGCCAACCGGGACAGGGGGCCTACGAGCAGTACTTC. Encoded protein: CASSQPGQGAYEQYF.

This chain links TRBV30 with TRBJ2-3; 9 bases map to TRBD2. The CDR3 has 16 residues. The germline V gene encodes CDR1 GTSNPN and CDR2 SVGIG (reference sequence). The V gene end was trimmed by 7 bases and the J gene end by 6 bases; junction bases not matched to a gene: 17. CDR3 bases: TGTGCCTCGGATGGGAGGAGGCGGGGGGGCCTCGATACGCAGTATTTT. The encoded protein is CASDGRRRGGLDTQYF.

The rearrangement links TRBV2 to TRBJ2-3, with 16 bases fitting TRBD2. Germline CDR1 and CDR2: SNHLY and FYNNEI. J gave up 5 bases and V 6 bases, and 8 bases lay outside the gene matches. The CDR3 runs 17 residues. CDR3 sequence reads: CASRRGTSGGAGDTQYF. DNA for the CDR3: TGTGCCAGCAGACGCGGGACTAGCGGGGGGGCGGGAGATACGCAGTATTTT.

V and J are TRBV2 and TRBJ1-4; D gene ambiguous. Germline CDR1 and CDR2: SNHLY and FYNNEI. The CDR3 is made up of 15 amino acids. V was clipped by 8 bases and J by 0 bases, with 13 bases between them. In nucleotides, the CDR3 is TGTGCCAGCGAAAAAGGCCCTGCAACTAATGAAAAACTGTTTTTT. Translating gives CASEKGPATNEKLFF.

CDR3: CASSLPRGGDGYGYTF. For the CDR3, the DNA is TGTGCCAGCAGTTTACCCCGAGGTGGGGATGGCTATGGCTACACCTTC. This chain links TRBV28 with TRBJ1-2; D not certain. The ends were cut back, 2 bases at V and 4 bases at J, with 17 bases in the middle. This CDR3 contains 16 residues. CDR1 and CDR2 from the germline V gene are MDHEN and SYDVKM.

CDR3 residues: CASSPGPGGYTF. For the CDR3, the DNA is TGTGCCAGCAGCCCCGGGCCCGGAGGCTACACCTTC. The chain recombines TRBV14 with TRBJ1-2, with D hard to call. Germline V CDR1 and CDR2: SGHDN, FVKESK. The V end was cut by 4 bases, the J end by 8 bases, with 11 bases between. The CDR3 has 12 residues.

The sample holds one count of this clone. The CDR3 reads CASSPGTGGLESYGYTF. DNA for the CDR3: TGTGCCAGCAGCCCTGGGACAGGGGGTTTGGAGTCCTATGGCTACACCTTC. The V and J genes are TRBV3-1 (or the pseudogene TRBV3-2) and TRBJ1-2; 11 nucleotides line up with TRBD1. The CDR3 spans 17 residues. Germline V gene data show CDR1 as LGHDT and CDR2 as YNNKEL (reference sequence). With 4 bases clipped from V and 4 bases from J, the junction kept 11 bases outside the gene matches.

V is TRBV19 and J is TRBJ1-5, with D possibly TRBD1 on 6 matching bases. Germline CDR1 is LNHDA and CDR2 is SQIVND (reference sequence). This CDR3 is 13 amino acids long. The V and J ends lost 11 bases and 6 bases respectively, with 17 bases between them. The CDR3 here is CAVSEQGGQPQHF. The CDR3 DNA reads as TGTGCCGTTTCGGAACAGGGTGGTCAGCCCCAGCATTTT.

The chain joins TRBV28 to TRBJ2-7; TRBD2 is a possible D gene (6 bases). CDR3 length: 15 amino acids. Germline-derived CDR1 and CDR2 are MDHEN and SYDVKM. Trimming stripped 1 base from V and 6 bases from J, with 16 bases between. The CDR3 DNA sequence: TGTGCCAGCAGTTTATTGAGGGGCGGAGGGTTCGAGCAGTACTTC. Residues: CASSLLRGGGFEQYF.

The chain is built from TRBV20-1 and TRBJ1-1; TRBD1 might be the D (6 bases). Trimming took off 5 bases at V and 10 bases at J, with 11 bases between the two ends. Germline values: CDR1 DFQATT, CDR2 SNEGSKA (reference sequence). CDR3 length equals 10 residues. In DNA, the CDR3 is TGCAGTGCTCTTTCAGGGGTAGCTTTCTTT. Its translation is CSALSGVAFF.

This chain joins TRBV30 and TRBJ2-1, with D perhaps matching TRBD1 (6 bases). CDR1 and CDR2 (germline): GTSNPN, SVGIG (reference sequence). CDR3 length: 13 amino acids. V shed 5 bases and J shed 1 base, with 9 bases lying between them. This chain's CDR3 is CAWRTVSYNEQFF. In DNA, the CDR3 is TGTGCCTGGCGGACAGTGTCCTACAATGAGCAGTTCTTC.

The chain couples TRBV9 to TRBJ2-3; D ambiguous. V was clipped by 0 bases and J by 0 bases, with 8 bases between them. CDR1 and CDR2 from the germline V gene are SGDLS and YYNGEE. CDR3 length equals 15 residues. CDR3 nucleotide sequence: TGTGCCAGCAGCGTAGTGGGGTGGAGCACAGATACGCAGTATTTT. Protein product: CASSVVGWSTDTQYF. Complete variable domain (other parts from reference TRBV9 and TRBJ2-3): DSGVTQTPKHLITATGQRVTLRCSPRSGDLSVYWYQQSLDQGLQFLIQYYNGEERAKGNILERFSAQQFPDLHSELNLSSLELGDSALYFCASSVVGWSTDTQYFGPGTRLTVL.

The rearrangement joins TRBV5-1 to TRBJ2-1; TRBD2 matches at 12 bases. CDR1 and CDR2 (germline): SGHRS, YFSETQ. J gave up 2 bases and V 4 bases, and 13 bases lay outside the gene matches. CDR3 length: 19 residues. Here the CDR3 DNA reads TGCGCCAGCAGCGCCCGACTAGCGGGGGCCAGCCCAGCCTACAATGAGCAGTTCTTC. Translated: CASSARLAGASPAYNEQFF. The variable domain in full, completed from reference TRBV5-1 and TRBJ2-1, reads KAGVTQTPRYLIKTRGQQVTLSCSPISGHRSVSWYQQTPGQGLQFLFEYFSETQRNKGNFPGRFSGRQFSNSRSEMNVSTLELGDSALYLCASSARLAGASPAYNEQFFGPGTRLTVL.

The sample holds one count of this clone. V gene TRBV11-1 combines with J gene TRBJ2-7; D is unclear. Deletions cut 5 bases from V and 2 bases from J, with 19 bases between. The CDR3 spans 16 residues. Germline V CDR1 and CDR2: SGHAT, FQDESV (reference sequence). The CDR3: CASSLRLTKKAYEQYF. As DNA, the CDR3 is TGTGCCAGCAGCCTACGTCTGACAAAAAAGGCCTACGAGCAGTACTTC.

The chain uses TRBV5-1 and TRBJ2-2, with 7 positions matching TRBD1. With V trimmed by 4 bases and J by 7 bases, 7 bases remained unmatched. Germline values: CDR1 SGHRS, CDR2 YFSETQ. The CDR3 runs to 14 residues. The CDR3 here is CASSDKTGFGELFF. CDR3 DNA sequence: TGCGCCAGCAGCGATAAGACAGGGTTCGGGGAGCTGTTTTTT.

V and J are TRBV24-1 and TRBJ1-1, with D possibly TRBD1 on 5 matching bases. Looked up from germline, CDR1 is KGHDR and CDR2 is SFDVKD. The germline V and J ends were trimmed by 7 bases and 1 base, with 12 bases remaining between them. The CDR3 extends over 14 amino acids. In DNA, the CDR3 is TGTGCCACCAGGCCGACGGGGCAGAACACTGAAGCTTTCTTT. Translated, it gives CATRPTGQNTEAFF.